This T cell receptor (beta chain) was retrieved from a study of CXCR3-negative and CXCR3-positive naive CD8 T cells. The study, taken as a whole, reports: The study found comparably high diversity in both naive subsets and much lower diversity in memory CD8+ cells. A higher hydrophobicity marked the TRB CDR3s of CXCR3-positive naive cells versus CXCR3-negative naive cells.

TRB cDNA libraries were made by UMI-labeled 5' RACE. One entry per CDR3 protein, without DNA, is what TCRdb gives after re-calling the 5' RACE reads. Recorded for this sample: about 39,000 distinct CDR3 sequences. This CDR3 is 18 amino acids long. The germline CDR1 and CDR2 sequences are MNHNY and SVGAGI (reference sequence). Naive CD8+ T cells showed a CD45RO-CCR7+CD27+CD95- phenotype. About this clonotype: Antigen: not known.

The specimen sequenced was naive CXCR3- CD8+ T cells from blood. Subset here: CD45RO-CCR7+CD27+CD95- naive CD8+ T cells lacking CXCR3 (TNR3-). This TCR came from a human donor in good health. Some clones in this sample may be carry-over from other donors' samples. This chain uses TRBV6-6 with TRBJ2-2; TCRdb's D gene call, TRBD1, goes unchecked for lack of DNA. This CDR3 reads CASSYIFVHSGVTGELFF.